This T cell receptor beta chain was found in a study of blood T cell repertoires in COVID-19. At the level of the study: Samples of COVID-19 (acute and convalescent) were obtained from the United States, Italy and Spain. The analysed material was cDNA or gDNA that came from T cells, B-cell-depleted T cells, or PBMCs.

Authors' processing steps: Amplified reference gene primers provided the basis for estimating nucleated cell counts. Some clones are missing from TCRdb's copy, which holds only in-frame ones; the method was immunoSEQ multiplex PCR. V and J calls and clone size are those listed in that table; D and trimming were worked out from the DNA. The sample has about 150,000 clones; around 89% are singletons. Trimming removed 5 bases from V and 0 bases from J; junction bases left unmatched: 4. The CDR3 sequence is 15 residues long. CDR1 is SGHTA and CDR2 is FQGNSA in the germline V gene. This chain connects TRBV7-2 to TRBJ2-7; 10 bases match TRBD2. This receptor was taken from a woman aged 40 to 50 with acute or convalescent COVID-19. The sequencing sample was made of peripheral blood. CDR3 DNA: TGTGCCAGCAGCGACGGACTAGCGGCCTCCTACGAGCAGTACTTC. This encodes CASSDGLAASYEQYF.